This T cell receptor (beta chain) is from a study of T-cell reconstitution after alpha-beta-depleted transplantation in children. The TCRbeta library incorporated unique molecular identifiers. In TCRdb, the PCR reads were re-called with MiXCR into one record per CDR3 protein. Of roughly 190,000 distinct CDR3 sequences in the sample, approximately 15% were seen once. This clonotype was counted many times. The CDR3 covers 13 residues. Trimming left V 8 bases short and J 2 bases short, with 13 bases between. Germline V lookup: CDR1 MDHEN, CDR2 SYDVKM. The material was PBMCs from the stem cell graft donor, obtained from the stem cell graft. This receptor was identified in a human donor who donated a stem cell graft to a child with acute lymphoblastic leukemia. The chain is built from TRBV28 and TRBJ2-7, with D perhaps matching TRBD1 (5 bases). The CDR3 region is CASGQGPTYEQYF. Written as DNA, the CDR3 is TGTGCCAGCGGGCAGGGCCCGACCTACGAGCAGTACTTC.